Below are 17 T cell receptor beta chains sequenced from a single sample in a study of T cell changes during pregnancy in multiple sclerosis. Using immunoSEQ multiplex PCR, the repertoire was profiled, and TCRdb retains in-frame clones only, with some absent. The table records about 55,000 clones, 93% of them present only once. Here the sequenced sample was CD8+ T cells from peripheral blood mononuclear cells, taken in the second trimester of pregnancy. The receptors stem from a female donor with multiple sclerosis, enrolled in a pregnancy study.

This chain connects TRBV7-6 to TRBJ2-1; TRBD2 agrees at 9 bases. V shed 0 bases and J 6 bases; nucleotides not matched to a gene: 6. This CDR3 contains 16 residues. Germline V gene sequence: CDR1 SGHVS, CDR2 FNYEAQ. The DNA of the CDR3 is TGTGCCAGCAGCTTAGCAGGAGAGGGACTAGCCAATGAGCAGTTCTTC. This codes for CASSLAGEGLANEQFF.

The rearrangement links TRBV4-2 to TRBJ2-7; possible D gene TRBD1, 5 bases. Germline V gene data show CDR1 as LGHNA and CDR2 as YNFKEQ. Trimming pared 5 bases from V and 4 bases from J, leaving 12 bases between. The CDR3 runs 13 residues. The CDR3 DNA follows: TGTGCCAGCAGCGGAGACAGAATTTACGAGCAGTACTTC. Translation: CASSGDRIYEQYF.

V usage is TRBV27 and J usage is TRBJ2-7; D is possibly TRBD1 (6 bases). The CDR3 is made up of 14 amino acids. Germline CDR1 reads MNHEY; CDR2 reads SMNVEV (reference sequence). V lost 5 bases and J 2 bases, leaving 13 bases between the germline ends. This chain's CDR3 is CASSPPGQTYEQYF. The CDR3 region has the DNA TGTGCCAGCAGTCCTCCGGGACAAACCTACGAGCAGTACTTC.

The gene calls are TRBV15 and TRBJ2-7; weak D call: TRBD1 (5 bases). The CDR3 spans 12 residues. The V gene's germline CDR1 is LNHNV and CDR2 YYDKDF (reference sequence). Trimming cost V 3 bases and J 2 bases, with 5 bases left between them. CDR3 sequence: CATSRDTYEQYF. The CDR3 coding sequence is TGTGCCACCAGCAGGGACACCTACGAGCAGTACTTC.

This chain joins TRBV7-6 and TRBJ2-7, with 15 bases lining up with TRBD2. This CDR3 contains 17 residues. Germline V CDR1 and CDR2: SGHVS, FNYEAQ. J was trimmed by 7 bases and V by 5 bases; bases with no gene match: 12. CDR3 loop: CASSRGLAGGQGGEQYF. The CDR3 coding sequence is TGTGCCAGCAGCCGGGGACTAGCGGGAGGACAGGGTGGAGAGCAGTACTTC.

The chain uses TRBV10-3 and TRBJ2-2; 8 bases map to TRBD2. The CDR3 contains 14 residues. Germline CDR1 reads ENHRY; CDR2 reads SYGVKD. J gave up 8 bases and V 3 bases, and 5 bases lay outside the gene matches. In nucleotides, the CDR3 is TGTGCCATCAGTGATTATGCTAGCGGGGGGGAGCTGTTTTTT. This gives the protein CAISDYASGGELFF.

CDR3 in amino acids: CAISEGTGIYDQPQHF. The CDR3 nucleotides are TGTGCCATCAGTGAGGGTACAGGGATTTACGATCAGCCCCAGCATTTT. This sequence joins TRBV10-3 and TRBJ1-5; perhaps TRBD1 as D (6 bases). This CDR3 comprises 16 residues. Between the trimmed V and J ends, which lost 2 bases and 5 bases, there was a span of 16 bases. Germline V lookup: CDR1 ENHRY, CDR2 SYGVKD.

The chain is built from TRBV13 and TRBJ1-1; D might be TRBD1 (6 bases). CDR1 and CDR2 from the germline V gene are PRHDT and FYEKMQ (reference sequence). Trimming removed 2 bases from V and 2 bases from J, with 12 bases in between. The CDR3 has 15 residues. CDR3 DNA: TGTGCCAGCAGCTTACGGGACACAATTAACACTGAAGCTTTCTTT. Translation: CASSLRDTINTEAFF.

V is TRBV4-3 and J is TRBJ2-2, with D possibly matching TRBD1 (5 bases). Germline CDR1 is LGHNA and CDR2 is YSLEER. The CDR3 runs to 14 residues. Trimming pared 4 bases from V and 5 bases from J, leaving 11 bases between. CDR3 sequence reads: CASSPIRVTGELFF. The CDR3 DNA reads TGCGCCAGCAGCCCGATCAGGGTTACCGGGGAGCTGTTTTTT.

In its sample, this clone was seen once. V and J are TRBV10-3 and TRBJ2-7, with 9 positions matching TRBD2. The CDR3 loop spans 17 amino acids. Germline V gives CDR1 ENHRY, CDR2 SYGVKD. V was pared by 2 bases and J by 2 bases, with 10 bases of the junction left unmatched. CDR3 sequence reads: CAISELHKREVPYEQYF. Written as DNA, the CDR3 is TGTGCCATCAGTGAGCTTCACAAGCGGGAGGTTCCCTACGAGCAGTACTTC.

This chain links TRBV14 with TRBJ1-1, with D possibly TRBD1 on 6 matching bases. This CDR3 spans 15 amino acids. V was shortened by 0 bases and J by 5 bases, with 13 bases between the two germline ends. In germline, CDR1 is SGHDN, CDR2 FVKESK. The CDR3 spells CASSQDHRVETEAFF. CDR3 DNA: TGTGCCAGCAGCCAAGATCACAGGGTGGAGACTGAAGCTTTCTTT.

The rearrangement uses TRBV29-1 and TRBJ1-1; maybe TRBD1 (6 bases). The ends were cut back, 1 base at V and 1 base at J, with 13 bases in the middle. Germline-derived CDR1 and CDR2 are SQVTM and ANQGSEA. CDR3 length equals 15 residues. CDR3 region: CSVEAGQFPNTEAFF. The CDR3 DNA follows: TGCAGCGTTGAAGCCGGACAGTTTCCGAACACTGAAGCTTTCTTT.

The chain recombines TRBV27 with TRBJ1-4; D is unclear. The CDR3 totals 13 residues. Germline V CDR1 and CDR2: MNHEY, SMNVEV (reference sequence). The V gene lost 6 bases and the J gene lost 7 bases, with 12 bases spanning the gap. The DNA of the CDR3 is TGTGCCAGCAGGCACGGTAATAGTGAAAAACTGTTTTTT. Protein product: CASRHGNSEKLFF. The entire variable domain, with the rest obtained from reference TRBV27 and TRBJ1-4, is as follows: EAQVTQNPRYLITVTGKKLTVTCSQNMNHEYMSWYRQDPGLGLRQIYYSMNVEVTDKGDVPEGYKVSRKEKRNFPLILESPSPNQTSLYFCASRHGNSEKLFFGSGTQLSVL.

The chain carries TRBV15 and TRBJ2-2; no definite D call. The CDR3 sequence is 14 residues long. The germline CDR1 and CDR2 sequences are LNHNV and YYDKDF (reference sequence). V shed 0 bases and J shed 4 bases, with 6 bases lying between them. CDR3: CATSRDIPTGELFF. The DNA for the CDR3 is TGTGCCACCAGCAGAGACATCCCCACCGGGGAGCTGTTTTTT.

This chain connects TRBV28 to TRBJ2-3; 9 bases agree with TRBD2. Germline V gene lookup returns CDR1 MDHEN and CDR2 SYDVKM. The V segment lost 3 bases and the J segment 0 bases; nucleotides outside the gene matches: 4. The CDR3 has 16 residues. The CDR3 region has the DNA TGTGCCAGCAGTTTGATCCTAGCGGGGAGCACAGATACGCAGTATTTT. Protein sequence: CASSLILAGSTDTQYF.

The rearrangement uses TRBV28 and TRBJ1-2; 8 bases fit TRBD1. Germline lookup yields CDR1 MDHEN and CDR2 SYDVKM. CDR3 length equals 12 residues. The V segment lost 3 bases and the J segment 7 bases; nucleotides outside the gene matches: 1. CDR3 region: CASSFDRGGYTF. As DNA, the CDR3 is TGTGCCAGCAGTTTTGACAGGGGTGGCTACACCTTC.

The chain carries TRBV27 and TRBJ2-7, with 7 bases identical to TRBD1. This CDR3 is built from 14 residues. The germline gives CDR1 MNHEY, CDR2 SMNVEV (reference sequence). V gave up 0 bases and J gave up 3 bases; unmatched junction bases: 2. The CDR3 is CASSLSRDSYEQYF. The CDR3 DNA follows: TGTGCCAGCAGTTTATCCCGGGACAGCTACGAGCAGTACTTC.